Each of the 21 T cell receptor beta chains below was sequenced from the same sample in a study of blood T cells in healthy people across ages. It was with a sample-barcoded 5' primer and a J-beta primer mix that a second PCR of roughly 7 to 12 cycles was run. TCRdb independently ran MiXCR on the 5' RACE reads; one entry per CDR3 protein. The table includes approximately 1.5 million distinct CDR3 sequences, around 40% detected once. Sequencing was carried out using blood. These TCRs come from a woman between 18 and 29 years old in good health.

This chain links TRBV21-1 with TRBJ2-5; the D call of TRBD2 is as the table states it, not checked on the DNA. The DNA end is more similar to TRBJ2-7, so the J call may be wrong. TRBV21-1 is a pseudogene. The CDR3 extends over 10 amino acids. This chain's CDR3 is CARGGDEQYF. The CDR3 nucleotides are TGTGCCAGGGGTGGGGACGAGCAGTACTTC.

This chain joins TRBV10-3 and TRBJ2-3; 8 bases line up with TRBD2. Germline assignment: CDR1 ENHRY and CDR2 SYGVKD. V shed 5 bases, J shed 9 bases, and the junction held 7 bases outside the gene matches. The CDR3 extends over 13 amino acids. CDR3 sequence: CAISKLSGETQYF. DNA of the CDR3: TGTGCCATCAGTAAGCTTAGCGGGGAAACGCAGTATTTT.

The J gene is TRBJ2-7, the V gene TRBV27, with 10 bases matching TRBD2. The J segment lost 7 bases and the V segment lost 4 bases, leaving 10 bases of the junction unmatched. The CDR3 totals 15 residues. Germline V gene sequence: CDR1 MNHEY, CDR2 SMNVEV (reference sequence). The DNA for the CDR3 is TGTGCCAGCAGTTCCCTAGCGGGAGATCGTTCAGAGCAGTACTTC. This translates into CASSSLAGDRSEQYF.

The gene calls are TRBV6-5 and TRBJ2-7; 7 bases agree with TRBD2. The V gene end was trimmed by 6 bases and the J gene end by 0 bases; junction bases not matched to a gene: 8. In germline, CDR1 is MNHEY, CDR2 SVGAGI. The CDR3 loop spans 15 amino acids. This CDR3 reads CASRIGRSTSYEQYF. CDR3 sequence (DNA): TGTGCCAGCAGAATCGGGAGGTCGACCTCCTACGAGCAGTACTTC.

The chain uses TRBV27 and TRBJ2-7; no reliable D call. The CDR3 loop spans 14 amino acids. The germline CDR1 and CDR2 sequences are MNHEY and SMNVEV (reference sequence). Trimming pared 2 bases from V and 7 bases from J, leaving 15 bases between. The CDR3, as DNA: TGTGCCAGCAGTTTAGGATATATCTACAATGAGCAGTACTTC. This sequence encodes CASSLGYIYNEQYF.

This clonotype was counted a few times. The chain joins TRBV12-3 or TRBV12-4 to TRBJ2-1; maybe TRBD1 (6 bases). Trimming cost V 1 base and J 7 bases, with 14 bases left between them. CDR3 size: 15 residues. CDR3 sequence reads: CASSLGRGDTNEQFF. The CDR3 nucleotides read TGTGCCAGCAGTTTAGGCAGGGGAGATACGAATGAGCAGTTCTTC.

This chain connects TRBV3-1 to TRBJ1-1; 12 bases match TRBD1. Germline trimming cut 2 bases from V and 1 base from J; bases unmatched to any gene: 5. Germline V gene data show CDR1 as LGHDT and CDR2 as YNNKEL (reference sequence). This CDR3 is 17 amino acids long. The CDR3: CASSQNTGQGANTEAFF. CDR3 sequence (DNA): TGTGCCAGCAGCCAAAATACGGGACAGGGGGCGAACACTGAAGCTTTCTTT.

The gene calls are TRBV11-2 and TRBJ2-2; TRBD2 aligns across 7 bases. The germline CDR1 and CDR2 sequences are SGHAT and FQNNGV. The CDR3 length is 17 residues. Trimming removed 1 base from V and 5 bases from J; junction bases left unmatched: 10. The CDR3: CASSLAGGPLLTGELFF. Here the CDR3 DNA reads TGTGCCAGCAGCTTAGCGGGAGGCCCCCTCTTGACCGGGGAGCTGTTTTTT.

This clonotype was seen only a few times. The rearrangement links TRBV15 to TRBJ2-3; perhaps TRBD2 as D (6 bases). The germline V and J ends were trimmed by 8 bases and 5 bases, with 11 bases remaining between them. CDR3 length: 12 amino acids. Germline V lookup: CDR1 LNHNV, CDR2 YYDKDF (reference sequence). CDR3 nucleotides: TGTGCCACCGGGGGGACCGGAGATACGCAGTATTTT. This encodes CATGGTGDTQYF.

CDR3 nucleotide sequence: TGCAGCGTCCTCCCGAGGGCGTCGAATGAGCAGTTCTTC. Amino acid sequence: CSVLPRASNEQFF. This chain connects TRBV29-1 to TRBJ2-1; possible D gene TRBD2, 5 bases. The germline V and J ends were trimmed by 6 bases and 7 bases, with 16 bases remaining between them. CDR1 is SQVTM and CDR2 is ANQGSEA in the germline V gene. CDR3 length: 13 residues.

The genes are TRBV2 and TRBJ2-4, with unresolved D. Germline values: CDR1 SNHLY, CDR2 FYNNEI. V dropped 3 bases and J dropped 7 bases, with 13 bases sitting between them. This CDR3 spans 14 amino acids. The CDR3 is CASSDPSGLNIQYF. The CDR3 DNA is TGTGCCAGCAGTGACCCCTCCGGCCTCAACATTCAGTACTTC.

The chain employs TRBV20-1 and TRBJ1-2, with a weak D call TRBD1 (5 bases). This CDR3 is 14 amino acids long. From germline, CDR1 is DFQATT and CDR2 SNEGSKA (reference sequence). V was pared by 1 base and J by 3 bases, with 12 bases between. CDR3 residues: CSARGGGAHYGYTF. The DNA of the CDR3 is TGCAGTGCTAGAGGTGGAGGGGCTCACTATGGCTACACCTTC.

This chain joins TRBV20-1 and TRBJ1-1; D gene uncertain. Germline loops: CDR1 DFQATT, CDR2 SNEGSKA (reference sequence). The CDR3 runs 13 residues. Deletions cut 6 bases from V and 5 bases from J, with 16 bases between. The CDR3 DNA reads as TGCAGTGCAACTCCCCTGAAGTGGACTGAAGCTTTCTTT. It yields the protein CSATPLKWTEAFF.

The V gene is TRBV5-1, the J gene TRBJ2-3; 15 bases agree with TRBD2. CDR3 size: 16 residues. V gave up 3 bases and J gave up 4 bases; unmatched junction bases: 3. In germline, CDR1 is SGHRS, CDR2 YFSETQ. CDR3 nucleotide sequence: TGCGCCAGCAGCTGGGGACTAGCGGGAGGCCCAGATACGCAGTATTTT. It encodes CASSWGLAGGPDTQYF.

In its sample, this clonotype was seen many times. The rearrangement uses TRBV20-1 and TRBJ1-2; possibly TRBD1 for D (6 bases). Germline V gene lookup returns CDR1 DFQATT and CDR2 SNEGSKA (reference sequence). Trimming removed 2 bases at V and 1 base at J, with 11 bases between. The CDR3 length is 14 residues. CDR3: CSARYYRDNYGYTF. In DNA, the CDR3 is TGCAGTGCTAGATATTACAGGGATAACTATGGCTACACCTTC.

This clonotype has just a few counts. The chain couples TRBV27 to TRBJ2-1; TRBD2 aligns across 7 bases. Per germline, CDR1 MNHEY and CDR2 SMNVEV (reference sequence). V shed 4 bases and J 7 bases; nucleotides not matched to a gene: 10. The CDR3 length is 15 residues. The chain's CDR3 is CASSYSAGAVNEQFF. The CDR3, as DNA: TGTGCCAGCAGTTACAGTGCGGGAGCGGTGAATGAGCAGTTCTTC.

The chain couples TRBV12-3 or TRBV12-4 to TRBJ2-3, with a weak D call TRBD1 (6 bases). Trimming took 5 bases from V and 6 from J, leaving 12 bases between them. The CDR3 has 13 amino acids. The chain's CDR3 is CASSKRDTDTQYF. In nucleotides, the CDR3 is TGTGCCAGCAGTAAAAGGGACACGGATACGCAGTATTTT.

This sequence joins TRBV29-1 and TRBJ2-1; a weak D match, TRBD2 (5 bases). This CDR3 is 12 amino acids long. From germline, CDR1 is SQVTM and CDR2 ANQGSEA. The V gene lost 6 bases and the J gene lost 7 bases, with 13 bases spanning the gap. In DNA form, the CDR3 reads TGCAGCGTAGGCGGACCGGGGAATGAGCAGTTCTTC. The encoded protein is CSVGGPGNEQFF.

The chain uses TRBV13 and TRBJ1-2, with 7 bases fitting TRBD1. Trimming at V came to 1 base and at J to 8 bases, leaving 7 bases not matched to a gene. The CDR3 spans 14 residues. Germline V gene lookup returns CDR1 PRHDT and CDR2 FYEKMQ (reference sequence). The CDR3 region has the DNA TGTGCCAGCAGCTTAGTCACAGGGGATTCCGGCTACACCTTC. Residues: CASSLVTGDSGYTF.

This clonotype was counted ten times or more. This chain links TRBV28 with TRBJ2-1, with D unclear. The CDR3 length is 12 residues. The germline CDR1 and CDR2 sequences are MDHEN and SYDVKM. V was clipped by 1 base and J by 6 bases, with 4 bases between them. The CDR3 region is CASSLFFNEQFF. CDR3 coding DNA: TGTGCCAGCAGTTTATTCTTCAATGAGCAGTTCTTC. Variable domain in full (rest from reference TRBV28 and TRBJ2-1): DVKVTQSSRYLVKRTGEKVFLECVQDMDHENMFWYRQDPGLGLRLIYFSYDVKMKEKGDIPEGYSVSREKKERFSLILESASTNQTSMYLCASSLFFNEQFFGPGTRLTVL.

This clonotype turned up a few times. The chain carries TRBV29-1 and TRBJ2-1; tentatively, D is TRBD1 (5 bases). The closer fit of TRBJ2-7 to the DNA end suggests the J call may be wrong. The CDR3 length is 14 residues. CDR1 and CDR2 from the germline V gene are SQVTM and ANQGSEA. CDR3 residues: CSALLQVHYNEQYF. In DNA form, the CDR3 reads TGCAGCGCCCTGTTACAGGTTCACTACAATGAGCAGTACTTC.